This T cell receptor (beta chain) is from a study of T cells after yellow fever vaccination. Whole-study findings and limits: The booster saw the reappearance of most primary-vaccination clones (about 95% CD4, around 88% CD8). Contamination of FACS-sorted repertoires by abundant clonotypes from the bulk population could occur.

This clonotype was counted many times. Its antigen is currently unknown. The CDR3 sequence is 14 residues long. The V end was cut by 0 bases, the J end by 6 bases, with 13 bases between. The germline gives CDR1 DFQATT, CDR2 SNEGSKA (reference sequence). Template switching by 5'RACE produced TCR cDNA, adding a universal primer site and UMIs. TCRdb processed the 5' RACE reads anew with MiXCR; each CDR3 protein has one entry. The data contain over 200,000 distinct CDR3 sequences, around 6.7% of them singletons. The chain has TRBV20-1 and TRBJ2-3; D perhaps matches TRBD2 (5 bases). This receptor was identified in a man aged 25 to 40 who received the YFV17D yellow fever vaccine. Sequenced material: CD4+ T cells sorted from PBMCs, taken on the day of the yellow fever booster vaccination. CDR3 DNA sequence: TGCAGTGCTAGAGATAGAGGGCCGGGGGATACGCAGTATTTT. Residues: CSARDRGPGDTQYF.